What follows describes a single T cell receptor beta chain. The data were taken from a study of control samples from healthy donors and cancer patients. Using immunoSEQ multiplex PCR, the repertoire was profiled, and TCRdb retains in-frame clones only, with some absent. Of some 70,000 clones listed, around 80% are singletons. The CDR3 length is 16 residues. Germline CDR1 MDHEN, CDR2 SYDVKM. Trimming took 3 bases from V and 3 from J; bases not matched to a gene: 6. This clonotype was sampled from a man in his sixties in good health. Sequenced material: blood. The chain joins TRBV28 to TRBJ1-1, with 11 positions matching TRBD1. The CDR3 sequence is CASSLGQGVLDTEAFF. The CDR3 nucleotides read TGTGCCAGCAGTTTGGGACAGGGGGTACTCGACACTGAAGCTTTCTTT.